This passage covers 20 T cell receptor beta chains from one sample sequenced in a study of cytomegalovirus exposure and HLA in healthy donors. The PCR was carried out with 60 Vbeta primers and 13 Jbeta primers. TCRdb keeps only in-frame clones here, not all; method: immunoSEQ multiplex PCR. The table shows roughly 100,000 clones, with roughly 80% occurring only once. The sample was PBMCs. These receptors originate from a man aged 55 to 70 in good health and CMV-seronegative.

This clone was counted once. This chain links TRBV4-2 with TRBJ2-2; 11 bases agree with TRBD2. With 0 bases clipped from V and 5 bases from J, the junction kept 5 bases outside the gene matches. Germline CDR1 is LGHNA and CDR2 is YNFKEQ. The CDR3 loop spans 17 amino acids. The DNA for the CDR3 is TGTGCCAGCAGCCAAGAAATAGCGGGGGGGCCGACCGGGGAGCTGTTTTTT. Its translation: CASSQEIAGGPTGELFF.

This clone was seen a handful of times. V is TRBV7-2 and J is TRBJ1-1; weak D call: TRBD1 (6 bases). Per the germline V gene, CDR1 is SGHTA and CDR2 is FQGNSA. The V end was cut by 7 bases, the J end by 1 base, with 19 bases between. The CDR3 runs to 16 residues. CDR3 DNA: TGTGCCAGCACCACCCGGGGGGGGGCAACGAACACTGAAGCTTTCTTT. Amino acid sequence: CASTTRGGATNTEAFF.

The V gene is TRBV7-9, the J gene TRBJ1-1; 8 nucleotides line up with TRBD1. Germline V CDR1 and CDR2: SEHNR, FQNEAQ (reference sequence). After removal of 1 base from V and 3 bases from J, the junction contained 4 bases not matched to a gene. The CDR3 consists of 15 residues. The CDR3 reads CASSLGTGGYTEAFF. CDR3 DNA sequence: TGTGCCAGCAGCTTAGGAACAGGGGGTTACACTGAAGCTTTCTTT.

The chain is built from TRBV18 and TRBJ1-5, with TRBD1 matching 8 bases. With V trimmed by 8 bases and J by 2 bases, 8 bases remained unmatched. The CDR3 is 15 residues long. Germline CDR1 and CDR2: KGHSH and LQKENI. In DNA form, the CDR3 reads TGTGCCAGCGCGACAGGGGAGGCGGGCAATCAGCCCCAGCATTTT. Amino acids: CASATGEAGNQPQHF.

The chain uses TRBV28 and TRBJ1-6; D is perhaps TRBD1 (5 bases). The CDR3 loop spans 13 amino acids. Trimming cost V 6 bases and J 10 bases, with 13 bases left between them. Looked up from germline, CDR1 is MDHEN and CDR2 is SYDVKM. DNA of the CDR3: TGTGCCAGCAGCCCTGTAAGGGGATCACCCCTCCACTTT. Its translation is CASSPVRGSPLHF.

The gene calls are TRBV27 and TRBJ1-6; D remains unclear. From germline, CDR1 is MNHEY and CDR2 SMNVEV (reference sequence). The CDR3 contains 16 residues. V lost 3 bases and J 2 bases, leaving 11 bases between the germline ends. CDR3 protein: CASSFLSRAYNSPLHF. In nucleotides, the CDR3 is TGTGCCAGCAGTTTCCTGTCCCGCGCCTATAATTCACCCCTCCACTTT.

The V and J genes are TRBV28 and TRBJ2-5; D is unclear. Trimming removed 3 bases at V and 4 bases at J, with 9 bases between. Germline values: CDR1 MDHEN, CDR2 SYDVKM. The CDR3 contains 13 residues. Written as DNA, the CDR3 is TGTGCCAGCAGTTTTTCGGGTAGAGAGACCCAGTACTTC. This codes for CASSFSGRETQYF.

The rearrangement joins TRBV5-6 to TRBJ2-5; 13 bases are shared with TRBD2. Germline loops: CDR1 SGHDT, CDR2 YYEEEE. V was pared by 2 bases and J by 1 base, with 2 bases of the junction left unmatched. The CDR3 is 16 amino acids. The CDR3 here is CASSFRTSGGQETQYF. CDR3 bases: TGTGCCAGCAGCTTTCGGACTAGCGGGGGCCAAGAGACCCAGTACTTC. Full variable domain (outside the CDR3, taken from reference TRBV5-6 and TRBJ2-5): DAGVTQSPTHLIKTRGQQVTLRCSPKSGHDTVSWYQQALGQGPQFIFQYYEEEERQRGNFPDRFSGHQFPNYSSELNVNALLLGDSALYLCASSFRTSGGQETQYFGPGTRLLVL.

CDR3 loop: CASSSDPGLSTDTQYF. Here the CDR3 DNA reads TGTGCCAGCAGCTCCGACCCCGGACTTAGCACAGATACGCAGTATTTT. The chain couples TRBV7-3 to TRBJ2-3, with D maybe TRBD2 (5 bases). This CDR3 has 16 residues. Germline V lookup: CDR1 SGHTA, CDR2 FQGTGA. V was cut by 4 bases and J by 0 bases, with 14 bases left in between.

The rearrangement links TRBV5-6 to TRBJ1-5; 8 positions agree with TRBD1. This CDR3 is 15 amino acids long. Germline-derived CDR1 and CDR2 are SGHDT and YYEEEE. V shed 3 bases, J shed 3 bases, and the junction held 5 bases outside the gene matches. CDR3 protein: CASSYGQGTNQPQHF. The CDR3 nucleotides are TGTGCCAGCAGCTATGGACAGGGAACCAATCAGCCCCAGCATTTT.

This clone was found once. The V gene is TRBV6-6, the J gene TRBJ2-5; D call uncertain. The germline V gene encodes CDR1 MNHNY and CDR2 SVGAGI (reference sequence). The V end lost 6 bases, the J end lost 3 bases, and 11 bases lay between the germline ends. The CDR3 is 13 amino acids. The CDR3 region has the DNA TGTGCCAGCAGGAGATCACGAGAAGAGACCCAGTACTTC. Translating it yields CASRRSREETQYF.

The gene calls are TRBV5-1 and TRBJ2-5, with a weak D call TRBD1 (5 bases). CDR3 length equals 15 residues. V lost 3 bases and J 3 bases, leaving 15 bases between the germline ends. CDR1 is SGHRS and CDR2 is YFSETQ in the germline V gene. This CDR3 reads CASSSLQGREETQYF. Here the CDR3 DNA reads TGCGCCAGCAGCTCGCTGCAGGGAAGGGAAGAGACCCAGTACTTC.

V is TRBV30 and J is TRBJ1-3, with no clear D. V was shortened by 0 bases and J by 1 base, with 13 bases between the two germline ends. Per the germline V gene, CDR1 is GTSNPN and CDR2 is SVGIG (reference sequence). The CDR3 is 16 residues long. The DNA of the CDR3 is TGTGCCTGGAGTGTAAACCGGTCCCCTTCTGGAAACACCATATATTTT. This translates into CAWSVNRSPSGNTIYF.

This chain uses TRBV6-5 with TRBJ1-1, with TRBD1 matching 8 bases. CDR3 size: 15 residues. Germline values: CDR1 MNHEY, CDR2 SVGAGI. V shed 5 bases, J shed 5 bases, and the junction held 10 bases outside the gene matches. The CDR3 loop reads CASSRRTGFKTEAFF. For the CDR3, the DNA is TGTGCCAGCAGTCGAAGGACAGGGTTTAAAACTGAAGCTTTCTTT.

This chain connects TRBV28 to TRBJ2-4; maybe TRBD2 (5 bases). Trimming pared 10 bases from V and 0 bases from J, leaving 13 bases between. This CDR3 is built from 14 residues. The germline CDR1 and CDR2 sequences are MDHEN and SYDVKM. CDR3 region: CAIEGSPAKNIQYF. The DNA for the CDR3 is TGTGCCATCGAGGGATCACCAGCCAAAAACATTCAGTACTTC.

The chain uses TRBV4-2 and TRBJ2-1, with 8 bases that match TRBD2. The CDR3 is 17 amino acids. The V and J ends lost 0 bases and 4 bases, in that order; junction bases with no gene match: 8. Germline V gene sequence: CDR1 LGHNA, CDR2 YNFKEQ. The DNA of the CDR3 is TGTGCCAGCAGCCAAGAAAACGGGGGGGGGAAATACAATGAGCAGTTCTTC. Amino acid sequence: CASSQENGGGKYNEQFF.

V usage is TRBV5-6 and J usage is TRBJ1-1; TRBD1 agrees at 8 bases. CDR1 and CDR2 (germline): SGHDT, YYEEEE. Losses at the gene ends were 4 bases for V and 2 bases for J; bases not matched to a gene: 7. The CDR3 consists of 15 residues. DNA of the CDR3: TGTGCCAGCAGCAGTCCAACAGGGGGAAACACTGAAGCTTTCTTT. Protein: CASSSPTGGNTEAFF.

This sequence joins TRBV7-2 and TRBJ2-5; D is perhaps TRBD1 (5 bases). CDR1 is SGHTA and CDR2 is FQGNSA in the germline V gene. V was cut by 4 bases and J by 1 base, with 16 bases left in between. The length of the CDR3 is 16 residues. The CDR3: CASSSLGRGTQETQYF. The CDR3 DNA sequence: TGTGCCAGCAGCTCACTGGGAAGGGGAACCCAAGAGACCCAGTACTTC.

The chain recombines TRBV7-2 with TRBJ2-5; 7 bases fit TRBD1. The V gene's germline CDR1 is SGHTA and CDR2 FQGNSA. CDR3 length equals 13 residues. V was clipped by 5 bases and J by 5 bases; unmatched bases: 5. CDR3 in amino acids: CASSLQGLETQYF. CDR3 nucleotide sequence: TGTGCCAGCAGCCTACAGGGGCTGGAGACCCAGTACTTC.

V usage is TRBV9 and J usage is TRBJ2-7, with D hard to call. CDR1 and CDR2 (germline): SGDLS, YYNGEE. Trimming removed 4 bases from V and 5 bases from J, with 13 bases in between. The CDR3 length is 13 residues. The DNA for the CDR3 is TGTGCCAGCAGCCCCCCGGGTGAGAACGAGCAGTACTTC. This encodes CASSPPGENEQYF. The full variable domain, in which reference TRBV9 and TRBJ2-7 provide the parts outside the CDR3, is DSGVTQTPKHLITATGQRVTLRCSPRSGDLSVYWYQQSLDQGLQFLIQYYNGEERAKGNILERFSAQQFPDLHSELNLSSLELGDSALYFCASSPPGENEQYFGPGTRLTVT.